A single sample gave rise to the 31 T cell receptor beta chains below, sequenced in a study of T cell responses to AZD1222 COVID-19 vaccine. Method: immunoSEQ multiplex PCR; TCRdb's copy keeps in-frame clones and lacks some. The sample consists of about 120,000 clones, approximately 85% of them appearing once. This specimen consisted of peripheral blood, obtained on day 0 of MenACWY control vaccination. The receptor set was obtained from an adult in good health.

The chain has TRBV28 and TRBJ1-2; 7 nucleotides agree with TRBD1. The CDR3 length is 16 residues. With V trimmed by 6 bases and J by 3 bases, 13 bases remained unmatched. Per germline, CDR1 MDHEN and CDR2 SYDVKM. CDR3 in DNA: TGTGCCAGCAGCCCGGCCGCGACAGGGAGCGACTATGGCTACACCTTC. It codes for CASSPAATGSDYGYTF.

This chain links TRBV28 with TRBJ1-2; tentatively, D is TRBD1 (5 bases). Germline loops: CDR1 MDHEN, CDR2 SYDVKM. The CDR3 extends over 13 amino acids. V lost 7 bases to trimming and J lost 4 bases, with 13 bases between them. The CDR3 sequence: CASTRGVAYGYTF. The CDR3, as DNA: TGTGCCAGCACCCGGGGGGTGGCCTATGGCTACACCTTC.

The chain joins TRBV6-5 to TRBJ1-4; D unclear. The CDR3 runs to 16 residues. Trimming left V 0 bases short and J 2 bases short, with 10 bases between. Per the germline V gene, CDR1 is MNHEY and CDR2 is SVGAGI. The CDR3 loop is CASSYSSFGTNEKLFF. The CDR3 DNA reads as TGTGCCAGCAGTTACTCGAGTTTTGGGACTAATGAAAAACTGTTTTTT.

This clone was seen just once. This chain's CDR3 is CASSTGTGSYEQYF. In nucleotides, the CDR3 is TGTGCCAGCAGCACCGGGACAGGGTCCTACGAGCAGTACTTC. This chain joins TRBV9 and TRBJ2-7; the match to TRBD1 covers 9 bases. This CDR3 has 14 residues. Germline V gene data show CDR1 as SGDLS and CDR2 as YYNGEE. The V segment lost 4 bases and the J segment 1 base; nucleotides outside the gene matches: 3. The full variable domain, its missing parts supplied by reference TRBV9 and TRBJ2-7, is DSGVTQTPKHLITATGQRVTLRCSPRSGDLSVYWYQQSLDQGLQFLIQYYNGEERAKGNILERFSAQQFPDLHSELNLSSLELGDSALYFCASSTGTGSYEQYFGPGTRLTVT.

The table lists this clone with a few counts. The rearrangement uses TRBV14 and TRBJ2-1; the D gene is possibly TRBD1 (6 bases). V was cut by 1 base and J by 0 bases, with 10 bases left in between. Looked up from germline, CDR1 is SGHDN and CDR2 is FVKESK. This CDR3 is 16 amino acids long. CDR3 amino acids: CASSQALGGSYNEQFF. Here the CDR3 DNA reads TGTGCCAGCAGCCAAGCACTAGGGGGCTCCTACAATGAGCAGTTCTTC. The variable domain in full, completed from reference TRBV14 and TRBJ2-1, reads EAGVTQFPSHSVIEKGQTVTLRCDPISGHDNLYWYRRVMGKEIKFLLHFVKESKQDESGMPNNRFLAERTGGTYSTLKVQPAELEDSGVYFCASSQALGGSYNEQFFGPGTRLTVL.

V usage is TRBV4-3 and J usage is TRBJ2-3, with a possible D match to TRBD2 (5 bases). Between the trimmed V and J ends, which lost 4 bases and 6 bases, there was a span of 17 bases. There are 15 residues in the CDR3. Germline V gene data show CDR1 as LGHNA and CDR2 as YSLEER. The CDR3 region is CASSPQIQTGDTQYF. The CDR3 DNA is TGCGCCAGCAGCCCTCAGATCCAAACGGGGGATACGCAGTATTTT.

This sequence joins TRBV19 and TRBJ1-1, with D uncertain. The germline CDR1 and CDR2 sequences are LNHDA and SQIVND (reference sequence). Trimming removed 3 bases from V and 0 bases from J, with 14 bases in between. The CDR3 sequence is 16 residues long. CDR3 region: CASSISHMSMNTEAFF. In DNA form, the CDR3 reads TGTGCCAGTAGTATCTCCCATATGTCTATGAACACTGAAGCTTTCTTT.

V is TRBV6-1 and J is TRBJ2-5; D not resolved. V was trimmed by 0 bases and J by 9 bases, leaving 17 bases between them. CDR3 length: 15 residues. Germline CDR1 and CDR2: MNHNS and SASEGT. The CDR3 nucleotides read TGTGCCAGCAGTGAAGCGCTTCGCGGAATCATGTCCCAGTACTTC. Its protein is CASSEALRGIMSQYF.

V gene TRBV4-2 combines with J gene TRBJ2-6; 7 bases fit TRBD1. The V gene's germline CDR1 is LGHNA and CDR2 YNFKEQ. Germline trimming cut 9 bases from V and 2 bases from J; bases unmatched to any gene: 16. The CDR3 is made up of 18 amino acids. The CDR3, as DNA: TGTGCCAGTGATCATCTGGGACAGCGAGGAACTGGGGCCAACGTCCTGACTTTC. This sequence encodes CASDHLGQRGTGANVLTF.

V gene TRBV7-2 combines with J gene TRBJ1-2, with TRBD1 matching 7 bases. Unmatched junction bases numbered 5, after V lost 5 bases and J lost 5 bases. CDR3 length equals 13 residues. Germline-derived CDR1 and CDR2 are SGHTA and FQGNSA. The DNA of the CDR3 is TGTGCCAGCAGCCCTGACAGGGATTATGGCTACACCTTC. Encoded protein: CASSPDRDYGYTF.

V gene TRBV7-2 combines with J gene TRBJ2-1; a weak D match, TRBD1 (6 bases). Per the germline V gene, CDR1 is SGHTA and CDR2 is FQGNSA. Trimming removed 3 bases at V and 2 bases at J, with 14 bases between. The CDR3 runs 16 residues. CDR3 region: CASSLLQGSTYNEQFF. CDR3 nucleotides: TGTGCCAGCAGCTTGTTACAGGGTTCGACCTACAATGAGCAGTTCTTC.

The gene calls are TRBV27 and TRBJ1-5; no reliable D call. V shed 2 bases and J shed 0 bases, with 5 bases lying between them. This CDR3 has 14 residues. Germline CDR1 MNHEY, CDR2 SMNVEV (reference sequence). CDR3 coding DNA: TGTGCCAGCAGTTTAATCGGTAGCAATCAGCCCCAGCATTTT. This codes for CASSLIGSNQPQHF.

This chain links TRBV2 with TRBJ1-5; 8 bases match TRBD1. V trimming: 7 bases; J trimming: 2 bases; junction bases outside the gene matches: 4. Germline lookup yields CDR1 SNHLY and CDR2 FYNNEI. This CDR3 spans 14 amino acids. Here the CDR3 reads CASNGQGGNQPQHF. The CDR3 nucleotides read TGTGCCAGCAATGGACAGGGAGGCAATCAGCCCCAGCATTTT. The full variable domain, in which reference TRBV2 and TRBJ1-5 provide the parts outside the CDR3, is EPEVTQTPSHQVTQMGQEVILRCVPISNHLYFYWYRQILGQKVEFLVSFYNNEISEKSEIFDDQFSVERPDGSNFTLKIRSTKLEDSAMYFCASNGQGGNQPQHFGDGTRLSIL.

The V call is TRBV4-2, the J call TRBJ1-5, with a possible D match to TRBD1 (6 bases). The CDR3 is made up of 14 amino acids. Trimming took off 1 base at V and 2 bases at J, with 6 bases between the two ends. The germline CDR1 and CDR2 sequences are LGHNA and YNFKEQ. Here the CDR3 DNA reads TGTGCCAGCAGCCAAGCAGGGGGCAATCAGCCCCAGCATTTT. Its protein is CASSQAGGNQPQHF.

CDR3 residues: CASSLLATNEKLFF. CDR3 DNA: TGTGCCAGCAGTTTGTTAGCAACTAATGAAAAACTGTTTTTT. This chain uses TRBV2 with TRBJ1-4; D is unclear. V lost 5 bases, J lost 0 bases, and 7 bases lay in between. The V gene's germline CDR1 is SNHLY and CDR2 FYNNEI. This CDR3 region has 14 residues.

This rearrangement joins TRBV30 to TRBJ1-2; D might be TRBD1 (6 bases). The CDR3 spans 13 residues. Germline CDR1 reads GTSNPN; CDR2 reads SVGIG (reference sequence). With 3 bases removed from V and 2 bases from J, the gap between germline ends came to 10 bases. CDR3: CAWSETGNYGYTF. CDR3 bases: TGTGCCTGGAGCGAGACAGGAAACTATGGCTACACCTTC.

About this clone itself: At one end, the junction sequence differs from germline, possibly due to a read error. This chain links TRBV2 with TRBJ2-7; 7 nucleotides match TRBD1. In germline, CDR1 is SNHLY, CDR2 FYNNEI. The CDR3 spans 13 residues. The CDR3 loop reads CASSWGQSFEQYF. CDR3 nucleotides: TGTGCCAGCAGTTGGGGACAGTCCTTCGAGCAGTACTTC.

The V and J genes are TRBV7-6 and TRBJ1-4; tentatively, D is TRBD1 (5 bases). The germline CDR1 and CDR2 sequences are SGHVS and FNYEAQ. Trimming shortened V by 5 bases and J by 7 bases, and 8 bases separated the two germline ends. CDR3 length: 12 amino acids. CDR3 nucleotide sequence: TGTGCCAGCAGCAATACAGGTGAAAAACTGTTTTTT. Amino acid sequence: CASSNTGEKLFF.

The chain's CDR3 is CASSRADRGYNEQFF. The DNA for the CDR3 is TGCGCCAGCAGCCGAGCGGACAGGGGGTACAATGAGCAGTTCTTC. V usage is TRBV4-3 and J usage is TRBJ2-1; 10 bases line up with TRBD1. This CDR3 has 15 amino acids. Germline assignment: CDR1 LGHNA and CDR2 YSLEER. J was trimmed by 4 bases and V by 4 bases; bases with no gene match: 4.

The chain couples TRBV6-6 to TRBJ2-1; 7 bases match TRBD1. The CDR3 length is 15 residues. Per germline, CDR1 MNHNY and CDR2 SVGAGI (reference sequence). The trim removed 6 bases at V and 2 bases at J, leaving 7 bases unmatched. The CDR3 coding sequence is TGTGCCAGCAGATATACAGGGGAGCCCTACAATGAGCAGTTCTTC. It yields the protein CASRYTGEPYNEQFF.

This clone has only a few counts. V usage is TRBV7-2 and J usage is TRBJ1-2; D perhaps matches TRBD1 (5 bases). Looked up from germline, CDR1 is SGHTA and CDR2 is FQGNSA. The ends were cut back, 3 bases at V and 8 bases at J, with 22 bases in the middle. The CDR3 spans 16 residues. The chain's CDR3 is CASSLHRDPKSGGYTF. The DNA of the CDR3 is TGTGCCAGCAGCTTGCATCGGGACCCAAAATCGGGGGGCTACACCTTC.

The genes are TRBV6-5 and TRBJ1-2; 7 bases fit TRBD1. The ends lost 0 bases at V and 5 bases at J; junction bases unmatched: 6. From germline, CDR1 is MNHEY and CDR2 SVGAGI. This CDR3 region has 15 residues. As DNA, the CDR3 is TGTGCCAGCAGTTACTCGACAGGGATGAATTATGGCTACACCTTC. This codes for CASSYSTGMNYGYTF.

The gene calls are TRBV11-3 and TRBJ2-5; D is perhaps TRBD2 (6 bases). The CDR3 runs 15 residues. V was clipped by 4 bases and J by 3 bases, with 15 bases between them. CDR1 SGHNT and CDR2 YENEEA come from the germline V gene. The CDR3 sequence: CASSSYPGLKETQYF. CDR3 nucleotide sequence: TGTGCCAGCAGCTCATACCCGGGACTCAAAGAGACCCAGTACTTC.

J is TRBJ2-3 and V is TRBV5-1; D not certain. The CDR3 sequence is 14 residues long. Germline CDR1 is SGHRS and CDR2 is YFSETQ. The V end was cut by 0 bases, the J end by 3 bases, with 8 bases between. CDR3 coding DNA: TGCGCCAGCAGCTTGGAGACGTTTACAGATACGCAGTATTTT. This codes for CASSLETFTDTQYF.

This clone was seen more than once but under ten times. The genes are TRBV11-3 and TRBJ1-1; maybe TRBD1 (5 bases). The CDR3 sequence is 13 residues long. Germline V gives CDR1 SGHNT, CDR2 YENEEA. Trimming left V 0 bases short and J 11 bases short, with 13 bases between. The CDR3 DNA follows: TGTGCCAGCAGCTTAGATGGGATAGGGGCCGCTTTCTTT. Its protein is CASSLDGIGAAFF.

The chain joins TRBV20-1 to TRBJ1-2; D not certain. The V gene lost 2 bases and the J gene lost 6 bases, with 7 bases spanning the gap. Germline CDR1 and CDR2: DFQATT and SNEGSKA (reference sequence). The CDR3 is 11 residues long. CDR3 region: CSARSRHGYTF. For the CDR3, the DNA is TGCAGTGCTAGATCACGTCATGGCTACACCTTC.

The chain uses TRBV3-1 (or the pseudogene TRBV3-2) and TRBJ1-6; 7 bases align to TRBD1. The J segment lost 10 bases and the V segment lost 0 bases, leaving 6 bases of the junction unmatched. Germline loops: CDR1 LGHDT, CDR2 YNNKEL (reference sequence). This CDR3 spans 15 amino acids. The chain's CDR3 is CASSQDARGGSPLHF. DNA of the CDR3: TGTGCCAGCAGCCAAGATGCCAGGGGGGGATCACCCCTCCACTTT.

The CDR3 here is CASSKTGNTEAFF. Here the CDR3 DNA reads TGTGCCAGTAGCAAGACAGGTAACACTGAAGCTTTCTTT. The V and J genes are TRBV19 and TRBJ1-1; D is perhaps TRBD1 (6 bases). V lost 6 bases to trimming and J lost 2 bases, with 10 bases between them. Germline V gives CDR1 LNHDA, CDR2 SQIVND (reference sequence). The CDR3 is made up of 13 amino acids.

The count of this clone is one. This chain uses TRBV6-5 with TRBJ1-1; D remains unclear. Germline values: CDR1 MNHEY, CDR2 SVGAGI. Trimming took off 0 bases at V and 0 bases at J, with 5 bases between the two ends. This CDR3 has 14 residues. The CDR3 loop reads CASSYSNVNTEAFF. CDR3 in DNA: TGTGCCAGCAGTTACTCAAACGTGAACACTGAAGCTTTCTTT.

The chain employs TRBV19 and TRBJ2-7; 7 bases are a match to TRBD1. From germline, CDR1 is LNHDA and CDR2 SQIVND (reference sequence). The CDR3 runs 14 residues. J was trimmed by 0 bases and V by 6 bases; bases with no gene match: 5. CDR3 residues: CASSEQGSSYEQYF. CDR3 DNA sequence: TGTGCCAGTAGCGAACAGGGGTCCTCCTACGAGCAGTACTTC.

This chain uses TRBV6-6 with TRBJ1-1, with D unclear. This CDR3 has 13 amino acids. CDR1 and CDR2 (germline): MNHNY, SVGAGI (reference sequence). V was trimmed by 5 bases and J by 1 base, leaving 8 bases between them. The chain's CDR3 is CASSTPSNTEAFF. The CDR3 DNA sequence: TGTGCCAGCAGTACCCCCTCGAACACTGAAGCTTTCTTT.